A single sample is the source of the 23 T cell receptor beta chains below, sequenced in a study of cytotoxic CD8 clonotypes in ibrutinib-treated CLL. Clones were sequenced by immunoSEQ multiplex PCR, and TCRdb holds only the in-frame ones, with some missing. There are 26,000 or so clones in the sample; roughly 62% occur only once, and 12% to 15% lies in the top ten. The sequencing used PBMCs, collected before ibrutinib treatment. The receptor set was obtained from a human donor with chronic lymphocytic leukemia.

This chain uses TRBV23-1 with TRBJ1-2; D not certain. TRBV23-1 is an ORF for which the function is uncertain. V was cut by 0 bases and J by 8 bases, with 19 bases left in between. This CDR3 is built from 16 residues. The CDR3 DNA reads as TGCGCCAGCAGTCAATCCGTCTCGAAGTCGCGTCGAGGCTACACCTTC. The encoded protein is CASSQSVSKSRRGYTF.

The rearrangement joins TRBV10-3 to TRBJ2-7, with TRBD1 matching over 8 bases. Germline assignment: CDR1 ENHRY and CDR2 SYGVKD. The CDR3 has 15 amino acids. V shed 2 bases and J 4 bases; nucleotides not matched to a gene: 7. This chain's CDR3 is CAISEPGDRRYEQYF. CDR3 bases: TGTGCCATCAGTGAGCCTGGGGACAGGAGATACGAGCAGTACTTC.

This clone has just a few counts. A junction boundary mismatches the germline segment, possibly from a read error. The rearrangement links TRBV7-7 to TRBJ1-3; 7 bases are a match to TRBD1. This CDR3 contains 13 residues. Germline lookup yields CDR1 SSHAT and CDR2 FNYEAQ (reference sequence). The CDR3 DNA follows: TGTGCTAGCAGCCCACAGGGGGGAAACACCATATATTTT. It specifies CASSPQGGNTIYF.

This clone was seen a few times. The chain has TRBV23-1 and TRBJ1-1; D gene uncertain. TRBV23-1 is assigned to the ORF class and has an uncertain function. Trimming removed 4 bases at V and 9 bases at J, with 18 bases between. This CDR3 region has 14 residues. The CDR3 loop reads CASSRKGPKVKAFF. In nucleotides, the CDR3 is TGCGCCAGCAGTCGGAAAGGTCCTAAGGTGAAAGCTTTCTTT.

This chain connects TRBV6-5 to TRBJ1-2; no definite D call. V lost 2 bases and J 4 bases, leaving 11 bases between the germline ends. The CDR3 length is 14 residues. Germline V gene lookup returns CDR1 MNHEY and CDR2 SVGAGI. The CDR3 DNA reads TGTGCCAGCAGTTACGACTCCGCTGGCTATGGCTACACCTTC. Its translation is CASSYDSAGYGYTF.

This clone was counted only a few times. The chain recombines TRBV4-1 with TRBJ1-1; D is possibly TRBD1 (5 bases). Trimming shortened V by 8 bases and J by 5 bases, and 15 bases separated the two germline ends. From germline, CDR1 is MGHRA and CDR2 YSYEKL. This CDR3 comprises 13 residues. CDR3 region: CASGPTERTEAFF. In DNA form, the CDR3 reads TGCGCCAGCGGGCCGACAGAAAGGACTGAAGCTTTCTTT.

This clone has more than one count but fewer than ten. The chain couples TRBV6-6 to TRBJ1-2; D unresolved. The germline V gene encodes CDR1 MNHNY and CDR2 SVGAGI (reference sequence). The CDR3 is 10 residues long. V dropped 6 bases and J dropped 6 bases, with 5 bases sitting between them. CDR3 protein: CASRSNGYTF. As DNA, the CDR3 is TGTGCCAGCAGGAGCAATGGCTACACCTTC.

The V and J genes are TRBV4-1 and TRBJ2-2; maybe TRBD2 (6 bases). V lost 3 bases and J 2 bases, leaving 13 bases between the germline ends. The V gene's germline CDR1 is MGHRA and CDR2 YSYEKL. CDR3 length equals 16 residues. Written as DNA, the CDR3 is TGCGCCAGCAGCCAGGGGGGACTGGCAAACACCGGGGAGCTGTTTTTT. Translated, it gives CASSQGGLANTGELFF.

V gene TRBV13 combines with J gene TRBJ2-3; 7 bases are shared with TRBD1. CDR3 length equals 14 residues. Germline assignment: CDR1 PRHDT and CDR2 FYEKMQ (reference sequence). The V gene end was trimmed by 6 bases and the J gene end by 1 base; junction bases not matched to a gene: 4. The CDR3 sequence is CASRKTGGTDTQYF. In DNA, the CDR3 is TGTGCCAGCAGAAAAACAGGGGGCACAGATACGCAGTATTTT.

The rearrangement uses TRBV7-3 and TRBJ1-2, with unresolved D. Germline V gene data show CDR1 as SGHTA and CDR2 as FQGTGA. The ends were cut back, 5 bases at V and 7 bases at J, with 14 bases in the middle. The CDR3 spans 13 residues. CDR3 loop: CASSPGGSLGYTF. In DNA, the CDR3 is TGTGCCAGCAGCCCCGGTGGGAGTCTTGGCTACACCTTC. Complete variable domain (other parts from reference TRBV7-3 and TRBJ1-2): GAGVSQTPSNKVTEKGKYVELRCDPISGHTALYWYRQSLGQGPEFLIYFQGTGAADDSGLPNDRFFAVRPEGSVSTLKIQRTERGDSAVYLCASSPGGSLGYTFGSGTRLTVV.

This clone was picked up a small number of times. The chain employs TRBV19 and TRBJ2-1; 7 nucleotides agree with TRBD1. CDR3 length: 13 residues. V lost 7 bases to trimming and J lost 7 bases; unmatched junction nucleotides: 7. The germline V gene has CDR1 LNHDA and CDR2 SQIVND (reference sequence). The CDR3 reads CASTAGGGNEQFF. CDR3 nucleotides: TGTGCCAGTACGGCAGGGGGTGGGAATGAGCAGTTCTTC.

The rearrangement uses TRBV28 and TRBJ2-7, with D hard to call. The CDR3 extends over 14 amino acids. The V end lost 3 bases, the J end lost 0 bases, and 9 bases lay between the germline ends. CDR1 MDHEN and CDR2 SYDVKM come from the germline V gene. The CDR3 nucleotides read TGTGCCAGCAGTTTTTCCCAGACCTCCTACGAGCAGTACTTC. Encoded protein: CASSFSQTSYEQYF.

The chain uses TRBV5-4 and TRBJ1-1; D perhaps matches TRBD1 (5 bases). From germline, CDR1 is SGHNT and CDR2 YYREEE (reference sequence). Trimming removed 6 bases at V and 0 bases at J, with 15 bases between. This CDR3 is built from 15 residues. CDR3: CASTIMGGMNTEAFF. The CDR3 DNA reads as TGTGCCAGCACAATCATGGGGGGAATGAACACTGAAGCTTTCTTT.

V gene TRBV4-1 combines with J gene TRBJ1-3; D remains ambiguous. CDR1 and CDR2 (germline): MGHRA, YSYEKL. This CDR3 has 15 residues. The V and J ends lost 5 bases and 0 bases respectively, with 11 bases between them. The CDR3 loop reads CASSTVGSSGNTIYF. DNA of the CDR3: TGCGCCAGCAGCACGGTTGGCAGCTCTGGAAACACCATATATTTT.

The chain uses TRBV5-1 and TRBJ2-3; 9 bases map to TRBD2. The germline V gene has CDR1 SGHRS and CDR2 YFSETQ. Losses at the gene ends were 2 bases for V and 4 bases for J; bases not matched to a gene: 11. The CDR3 contains 17 residues. The CDR3 here is CASSLISGRPGPDTQYF. In DNA, the CDR3 is TGCGCCAGCAGCTTAATTAGCGGGAGACCGGGACCAGATACGCAGTATTTT.

In this sample, this clone turned up a few times. The chain is built from TRBV6-5 and TRBJ2-1; weak D call: TRBD2 (7 bases). The length of the CDR3 is 14 residues. V was cut by 1 base and J by 5 bases, with 9 bases left in between. Germline V gene sequence: CDR1 MNHEY, CDR2 SVGAGI. The CDR3 protein is CASSYWGGHNEQFF. As DNA, the CDR3 is TGTGCCAGCAGTTACTGGGGGGGCCACAATGAGCAGTTCTTC.

The rearrangement links TRBV6-5 to TRBJ2-6; D may be TRBD1 or TRBD2 (5 bases each). The germline gives CDR1 MNHEY, CDR2 SVGAGI. This CDR3 has 14 amino acids. Between the trimmed V and J ends, which lost 6 bases and 0 bases, there was a span of 6 bases. The CDR3 DNA follows: TGTGCCAGCAGCGGGACCTCTGGGGCCAACGTCCTGACTTTC. Amino acids: CASSGTSGANVLTF.

The genes are TRBV6-6 and TRBJ1-3, with a tentative D call TRBD1 (5 bases). V was cut by 4 bases and J by 0 bases, with 10 bases left in between. The germline CDR1 and CDR2 sequences are MNHNY and SVGAGI (reference sequence). CDR3 length equals 15 residues. The CDR3 reads CASSFRQISGNTIYF. The DNA of the CDR3 is TGTGCCAGCAGTTTCCGACAGATCTCTGGAAACACCATATATTTT.

V and J are TRBV5-1 and TRBJ2-3; 7 nucleotides agree with TRBD2. The J segment lost 3 bases and the V segment lost 4 bases, leaving 8 bases of the junction unmatched. Germline values: CDR1 SGHRS, CDR2 YFSETQ. The CDR3 has 15 residues. CDR3 DNA sequence: TGCGCCAGCAGCCCCCTGGGGGGAGGGACAGATACGCAGTATTTT. Encoded protein: CASSPLGGGTDTQYF.

This clone was detected only a few times. This chain uses TRBV6-6 with TRBJ1-5; a weak D match, TRBD1 (6 bases). The CDR3 loop spans 15 amino acids. Trimming stripped 2 bases from V and 2 bases from J, with 10 bases between. In germline, CDR1 is MNHNY, CDR2 SVGAGI (reference sequence). The CDR3 reads CASSYEQGGNQPQHF. CDR3 sequence (DNA): TGTGCCAGCAGTTACGAACAGGGTGGCAATCAGCCCCAGCATTTT.

The chain is built from TRBV6-1 and TRBJ1-2, with D possibly TRBD1 on 5 matching bases. The germline V gene encodes CDR1 MNHNS and CDR2 SASEGT. Trimming stripped 2 bases from V and 4 bases from J, with 14 bases between. The CDR3 has 15 amino acids. CDR3 bases: TGTGCCAGCAGTGAAATAGGACAAATACTCTATGGCTACACCTTC. Translated: CASSEIGQILYGYTF.

The V gene is TRBV29-1, the J gene TRBJ1-2, with 10 bases that match TRBD1. Trimming removed 6 bases from V and 7 bases from J; junction bases left unmatched: 11. The CDR3 covers 14 residues. Germline loops: CDR1 SQVTM, CDR2 ANQGSEA. The CDR3: CSVPGVGQGPGYTF. The CDR3 DNA reads TGCAGCGTCCCCGGGGTGGGACAGGGGCCTGGCTACACCTTC.

The chain uses TRBV28 and TRBJ1-2; TRBD1 matches at 7 bases. CDR1 MDHEN and CDR2 SYDVKM come from the germline V gene. The trim removed 7 bases at V and 6 bases at J, leaving 8 bases unmatched. The CDR3 covers 13 residues. The CDR3, as DNA: TGTGCCAGCACTCAAGGGGGCTATGATGGCTACACCTTC. Its translation: CASTQGGYDGYTF.